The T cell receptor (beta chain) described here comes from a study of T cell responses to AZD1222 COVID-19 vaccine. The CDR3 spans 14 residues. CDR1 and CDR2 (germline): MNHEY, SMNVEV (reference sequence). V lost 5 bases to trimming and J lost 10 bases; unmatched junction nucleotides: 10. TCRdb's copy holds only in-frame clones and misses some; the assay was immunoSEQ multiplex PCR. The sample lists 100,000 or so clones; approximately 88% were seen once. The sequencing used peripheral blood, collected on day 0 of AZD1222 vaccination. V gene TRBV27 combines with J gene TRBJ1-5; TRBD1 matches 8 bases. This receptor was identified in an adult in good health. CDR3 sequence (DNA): TGTGCCAGCAGTAGAGGGACAGGTAGTCGACCCCAGCATTTT. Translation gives CASSRGTGSRPQHF.